This T cell receptor (beta chain) derives from a study of neoadjuvant anti-PD-1 for oral cavity cancer. On this clone: The antigen remains unidentified.

Findings and limits, study-wide: Only three patients per response group were TCR-analyzed; validation needed. Treg/Th17 ratio rose with pretreatment blood and fell with post-treatment tumor TCRbeta clonality.

Germline V gene lookup returns CDR1 SNHLY and CDR2 FYNNEI. Trimming left V 6 bases short and J 1 base short, with 12 bases between. This CDR3 is 14 amino acids long. Some clones are missing from TCRdb's copy, which holds only in-frame ones; the method was immunoSEQ multiplex PCR. The data show 35,000 to 40,000 clones, roughly 35% seen once. The time point denotes: after neoadjuvant nivolumab, at surgical resection. This clonotype originated in a person between 40 and 85 years old with oral cavity squamous cell carcinoma. Here the sequenced sample was tumor tissue, taken after nivolumab (anti-PD-1) treatment. The chain is built from TRBV2 and TRBJ1-1; TRBD1 might be the D (6 bases). The CDR3 DNA reads TGTGCCAGCAGACTTGGGGGGCCGAACACTGAAGCTTTCTTT. Translated: CASRLGGPNTEAFF. The whole variable domain, filled in from reference TRBV2 and TRBJ1-1, reads EPEVTQTPSHQVTQMGQEVILRCVPISNHLYFYWYRQILGQKVEFLVSFYNNEISEKSEIFDDQFSVERPDGSNFTLKIRSTKLEDSAMYFCASRLGGPNTEAFFGQGTRLTVV.